The clone carrying this TCR beta chain has only one observation. The sample carries other DNA sequences with the same CDR3. A multiplex PCR was run with 60 Vbeta primers and 13 Jbeta primers. The protocol was immunoSEQ multiplex PCR, while the TCRdb copy is restricted to in-frame clones and leaves out a portion. The sample has approximately 130,000 clones, about 78% seen once. This sample stems from a study of cytomegalovirus exposure and HLA in healthy donors. This receptor was taken from a human donor in good health. Material for sequencing was PBMCs.

CDR3 coding DNA: TGTGCCAGCAGTGGGACAGGGGTCTACTATGGCTACACCTTC. Protein product: CASSGTGVYYGYTF. The chain links TRBV28 to TRBJ1-2, with TRBD1 identical over 10 bases. The V segment lost 5 bases and the J segment 3 bases; nucleotides outside the gene matches: 3. Germline CDR1 MDHEN, CDR2 SYDVKM. The CDR3 covers 14 residues.